Below are 22 T cell receptor beta chains sequenced from a single sample in a study of CD8+ T cells in alopecia areata. The treatment here: oral pan-JAK inhibitor, 5-10 mg twice daily. The sequencing template was cDNA reverse transcribed from extracted RNA. Assay: immunoSEQ multiplex PCR; the TCRdb copy retains only in-frame clones and omits some. The profile shows more than 90,000 clones, about 60% of them singletons. The material sequenced was CD8+ T cells sorted from blood, taken at week 24, from a patient treated with tofacitinib. The receptors here all came from a human donor with alopecia areata.

This clone was counted between two and nine times. V usage is TRBV10-3 and J usage is TRBJ2-7; the match to TRBD1 covers 9 bases. Germline CDR1 ENHRY, CDR2 SYGVKD. This CDR3 is 14 amino acids long. With 6 bases clipped from V and 3 bases from J, the junction kept 6 bases outside the gene matches. CDR3 sequence: CAIRRQGEVYEQYF. The CDR3 coding sequence is TGTGCCATCAGGAGACAGGGGGAAGTCTACGAGCAGTACTTC.

This chain joins TRBV5-1 and TRBJ1-2, with D possibly TRBD1 on 6 matching bases. CDR1 and CDR2 (germline): SGHRS, YFSETQ. Trimming left V 3 bases short and J 4 bases short, with 16 bases between. The CDR3 runs 15 residues. CDR3 in amino acids: CASSSDRIRGYGYTF. For the CDR3, the DNA is TGCGCCAGCAGCTCAGACAGGATCAGGGGCTATGGCTACACCTTC.

There are a few counts of this clone. The gene calls are TRBV6-6 and TRBJ1-1; D uncertain. Trimming stripped 7 bases from V and 4 bases from J, with 7 bases between. CDR3 length equals 11 residues. The germline gives CDR1 MNHNY, CDR2 SVGAGI (reference sequence). CDR3 sequence reads: CASTNITEAFF. CDR3 DNA sequence: TGTGCCAGCACCAATATCACTGAAGCTTTCTTT.

The J gene is TRBJ2-7, the V gene TRBV13; D ambiguous. V lost 2 bases, J lost 2 bases, and 7 bases lay in between. The CDR3 is 13 residues long. CDR1 is PRHDT, CDR2 FYEKMQ, per germline (reference sequence). CDR3 DNA: TGTGCCAGCAGCTTAATGACCACCTACGAGCAGTACTTC. Protein: CASSLMTTYEQYF.

The chain recombines TRBV30 with TRBJ2-1; D perhaps matches TRBD1 (5 bases). The V gene's germline CDR1 is GTSNPN and CDR2 SVGIG (reference sequence). The CDR3 covers 15 residues. V was pared by 5 bases and J by 5 bases, with 19 bases between. In DNA form, the CDR3 reads TGTGCCTGGGGCGAGACAGACTTTCCCAACAATGAGCAGTTCTTC. Translated, it gives CAWGETDFPNNEQFF.

This clone was counted between two and nine times. This chain connects TRBV7-6 to TRBJ1-2, with TRBD1 matching over 10 bases. Germline V CDR1 and CDR2: SGHVS, FNYEAQ. The CDR3 length is 14 residues. V was clipped by 5 bases and J by 2 bases; unmatched bases: 2. CDR3 DNA sequence: TGTGCCAGCAGCGTGGACAGGGGGAACTATGGCTACACCTTC. Translating gives CASSVDRGNYGYTF.

The chain is built from TRBV18 and TRBJ2-1; 7 nucleotides align to TRBD1. The CDR3 sequence is 17 residues long. Germline CDR1 KGHSH, CDR2 LQKENI. After removal of 0 bases from V and 8 bases from J, the junction contained 13 bases not matched to a gene. CDR3 sequence reads: CASSPPYGNRQGYEQFF. Here the CDR3 DNA reads TGTGCCAGCTCACCACCTTACGGTAATAGACAGGGCTATGAGCAGTTCTTC.

This rearrangement joins TRBV6-5 to TRBJ2-7; 10 bases map to TRBD1. The CDR3 consists of 14 residues. Germline CDR1 MNHEY, CDR2 SVGAGI. Trimming removed 5 bases from V and 3 bases from J; junction bases left unmatched: 4. Here the CDR3 reads CASSPGQGFYEQYF. The CDR3 DNA sequence: TGTGCCAGCAGTCCGGGACAGGGGTTCTACGAGCAGTACTTC.

The chain couples TRBV4-1 to TRBJ2-7; no reliable D call. V dropped 4 bases and J dropped 0 bases, with 10 bases sitting between them. The CDR3 runs 14 residues. Germline assignment: CDR1 MGHRA and CDR2 YSYEKL. CDR3: CASSLGAFSYEQYF. CDR3 nucleotides: TGCGCCAGCAGCCTTGGAGCCTTCTCCTACGAGCAGTACTTC.

There are a few counts of this clone. This rearrangement joins TRBV19 to TRBJ2-3, with 7 bases lining up with TRBD1. Germline loops: CDR1 LNHDA, CDR2 SQIVND (reference sequence). The J segment lost 1 base and the V segment lost 4 bases, leaving 2 bases of the junction unmatched. The CDR3 extends over 14 amino acids. The CDR3 bases are TGTGCCAGTAGTAACGGACAGGGCACAGATACGCAGTATTTT. This gives the protein CASSNGQGTDTQYF.

The chain uses TRBV14 and TRBJ2-2, with 11 bases matching TRBD1. CDR1 is SGHDN, CDR2 FVKESK, per germline. The CDR3 has 19 residues. The trim removed 4 bases at V and 1 base at J, leaving 11 bases unmatched. CDR3 DNA: TGTGCCAGCAGCCGGTCGGGACAGGGGGGTATTTGGAACACCGGGGAGCTGTTTTTT. Its protein product is CASSRSGQGGIWNTGELFF.

This clone was found a few times. This rearrangement joins TRBV27 to TRBJ2-7; D gene ambiguous. The CDR3 length is 13 residues. Germline lookup yields CDR1 MNHEY and CDR2 SMNVEV (reference sequence). V dropped 5 bases and J dropped 1 base, with 9 bases sitting between them. The CDR3 sequence: CASSPLGSYEQYF. The CDR3 DNA reads TGTGCCAGCAGTCCCTTGGGTTCCTACGAGCAGTACTTC.

In its sample, this clone was seen a few times. A much larger clonotype is one base distant, so this may be a read error. The rearrangement uses TRBV6-6 and TRBJ2-2; D unresolved. Deletions cut 2 bases from V and 3 bases from J, with 4 bases between. CDR3 length equals 13 residues. Looked up from germline, CDR1 is MNHNY and CDR2 is SVGAGI (reference sequence). CDR3: CASSYGDTGELFF. In DNA, the CDR3 is TGTGCCAGCAGTTACGGGGACACCGGGGAGCTGTTTTTT.

The chain is built from TRBV29-1 and TRBJ1-4; a possible D gene is TRBD1 (5 bases). The CDR3 extends over 11 amino acids. Trimming took off 1 base at V and 8 bases at J, with 5 bases between the two ends. Germline assignment: CDR1 SQVTM and CDR2 ANQGSEA. CDR3 DNA sequence: TGCAGCGTTGAAGGACAGGAAAAACTGTTTTTT. This gives the protein CSVEGQEKLFF.

The chain has TRBV7-9 and TRBJ1-2, with a weak D call TRBD1 (5 bases). Germline V gene sequence: CDR1 SEHNR, CDR2 FQNEAQ (reference sequence). The ends were cut back, 7 bases at V and 1 base at J, with 10 bases in the middle. CDR3 size: 13 residues. The CDR3 sequence: CASNLDSNYGYTF. The CDR3 nucleotides are TGTGCCAGCAATCTAGACAGTAACTATGGCTACACCTTC.

This chain joins TRBV27 and TRBJ2-1; no definite D call. Trimming removed 5 bases from V and 1 base from J, with 9 bases in between. This CDR3 has 14 residues. Germline CDR1 and CDR2: MNHEY and SMNVEV (reference sequence). CDR3 region: CASSPVGSYNEQFF. CDR3 bases: TGTGCCAGCAGTCCAGTGGGGTCCTACAATGAGCAGTTCTTC.

The gene calls are TRBV7-9 and TRBJ1-1, with D maybe TRBD1 (6 bases). Trimming removed 5 bases at V and 4 bases at J, with 11 bases between. From germline, CDR1 is SEHNR and CDR2 FQNEAQ (reference sequence). CDR3 size: 13 residues. The CDR3, as DNA: TGTGCCAGCAGCGCCCCACAGGGCACTGAAGCTTTCTTT. It specifies CASSAPQGTEAFF.

This clone was counted a single time. CDR3 sequence (DNA): TGCGCCAGCAGCCTTTTTTCTTGGGACTACGAGCAGTACTTC. The encoded protein is CASSLFSWDYEQYF. V and J are TRBV4-3 and TRBJ2-7; D remains ambiguous. The CDR3 runs 14 residues. Trimming removed 4 bases at V and 3 bases at J, with 13 bases between. Germline V gene sequence: CDR1 LGHNA, CDR2 YSLEER.

This clone turned up a few times. The chain employs TRBV5-6 and TRBJ2-7; 9 bases map to TRBD1. The CDR3 is made up of 15 amino acids. Germline V gene data show CDR1 as SGHDT and CDR2 as YYEEEE. V shed 5 bases and J 3 bases; nucleotides not matched to a gene: 9. This CDR3 reads CASSWGTGQNYEQYF. For the CDR3, the DNA is TGTGCCAGCAGTTGGGGGACAGGGCAAAACTACGAGCAGTACTTC.

The chain has TRBV4-3 and TRBJ2-7; D gene uncertain. The germline V gene encodes CDR1 LGHNA and CDR2 YSLEER. The V end was cut by 0 bases, the J end by 4 bases, with 7 bases between. The CDR3 loop spans 13 amino acids. The CDR3 sequence: CASSQELGYEQYF. The CDR3 DNA follows: TGCGCCAGCAGCCAAGAATTAGGGTACGAGCAGTACTTC.

This clone was seen a few times. This CDR3 reads CASSSDRGLHTEAFF. CDR3 DNA: TGCGCCAGCAGCTCGGACAGGGGGCTTCACACTGAAGCTTTCTTT. The rearrangement uses TRBV5-1 and TRBJ1-1, with 11 bases fitting TRBD1. This CDR3 comprises 15 residues. J was trimmed by 3 bases and V by 3 bases; bases with no gene match: 4. Per germline, CDR1 SGHRS and CDR2 YFSETQ. Drawing the rest from reference TRBV5-1 and TRBJ1-1, the complete variable domain is KAGVTQTPRYLIKTRGQQVTLSCSPISGHRSVSWYQQTPGQGLQFLFEYFSETQRNKGNFPGRFSGRQFSNSRSEMNVSTLELGDSALYLCASSSDRGLHTEAFFGQGTRLTVV.

This clone was counted a few times. This rearrangement joins TRBV6-5 to TRBJ1-1, with D unresolved. The CDR3 totals 15 residues. V was clipped by 2 bases and J by 1 base, with 11 bases between them. The germline V gene has CDR1 MNHEY and CDR2 SVGAGI. The CDR3, as DNA: TGTGCCAGCAGTTACGGATTAACCGCGAACACTGAAGCTTTCTTT. It codes for CASSYGLTANTEAFF.